A single sample is the source of the 22 T cell receptor beta chains below, sequenced in a study of regulatory T cells in long-lasting Graves disease. Sequencing libraries for TCR beta were prepared with iRepertoire HTBI primers and Arm-PCR of CDR3 regions. TCRdb fed the multiplex PCR reads into MiXCR, producing one record per CDR3 protein. The sample consists of around 430,000 distinct CDR3 sequences, approximately 23% of them appearing once. The sample's time point: persistent/refractory GD, antithyroid drugs over 5 years with positive TRAb. The TCR library was made from RNA that had been extracted from PBMCs in TRIzol. The source material was peripheral blood mononuclear cells (PBMCs), sampled when the disease was refractory, from a patient treated with antithyroid drugs. The receptors were gathered from a female donor with Graves disease.

Ten or more counts support this clonotype. The chain joins TRBV7-2 to TRBJ1-1; D is perhaps TRBD1 (5 bases). This CDR3 has 14 residues. The ends were cut back, 0 bases at V and 4 bases at J, with 9 bases in the middle. CDR1 SGHTA and CDR2 FQGNSA come from the germline V gene. Written as DNA, the CDR3 is TGTGCCAGCAGCTTAGCGATGGGGCGCACTGAAGCTTTCTTT. It encodes CASSLAMGRTEAFF.

This clonotype was picked up many times. The chain joins TRBV27 to TRBJ1-4, with D possibly TRBD1 on 5 matching bases. Germline V gene sequence: CDR1 MNHEY, CDR2 SMNVEV (reference sequence). V was clipped by 6 bases and J by 8 bases, with 13 bases between them. The CDR3 loop spans 13 amino acids. The CDR3 nucleotides are TGTGCCAGCAGCTTAGGGACGGGGGAAAAACTGTTTTTT. Protein product: CASSLGTGEKLFF.

The rearrangement joins TRBV7-2 to TRBJ1-1; D perhaps matches TRBD1 (5 bases). With 1 base removed from V and 11 bases from J, the gap between germline ends came to 14 bases. This CDR3 has 13 amino acids. The germline gives CDR1 SGHTA, CDR2 FQGNSA. CDR3 sequence: CASSLESTAGAFF. DNA of the CDR3: TGTGCCAGCAGCTTAGAAAGTACGGCAGGGGCTTTCTTT.

As regards this clonotype: At one end the junction does not follow the germline gene, possibly because of a read error. The CDR3 region has the DNA TGCGCCAGCAGCTTGGGACAGGGTTTAAGCACTGAGGCTTTCTTT. Translating it yields CASSLGQGLSTEAFF. The chain has TRBV5-1 and TRBJ1-1; 7 positions match TRBD1. From germline, CDR1 is SGHRS and CDR2 YFSETQ. This CDR3 is 15 amino acids long.

In this sample, this clonotype turned up once. The DNA of the CDR3 is TGTGCCAGCAGTTTCGTATCAGGTTTTAATTCACCCCTCCACTTT. Protein sequence: CASSFVSGFNSPLHF. The V call is TRBV27, the J call TRBJ1-6, with no clear D. The CDR3 covers 15 residues. From germline, CDR1 is MNHEY and CDR2 SMNVEV (reference sequence). The V gene lost 3 bases and the J gene lost 6 bases, with 12 bases spanning the gap.

At least ten counts were recorded for this clonotype. The chain couples TRBV2 to TRBJ1-5; perhaps TRBD1 as D (5 bases). The CDR3 is 13 amino acids. CDR1 is SNHLY, CDR2 FYNNEI, per germline. V lost 7 bases and J lost 3, with 10 bases in between. CDR3 loop: CASTTVVNQPQHF. The CDR3 nucleotides are TGTGCCAGCACGACAGTTGTCAATCAGCCCCAGCATTTT.

The chain links TRBV7-3 to TRBJ1-2, with D unclear. In germline, CDR1 is SGHTA, CDR2 FQGTGA. The CDR3 totals 12 residues. V was cut by 5 bases and J by 4 bases, with 8 bases left in between. CDR3: CASSRPGYGYTF. As DNA, the CDR3 is TGTGCCAGCAGCCGCCCCGGCTATGGCTACACCTTC. The full variable domain, its missing parts supplied by reference TRBV7-3 and TRBJ1-2, is GAGVSQTPSNKVTEKGKYVELRCDPISGHTALYWYRQSLGQGPEFLIYFQGTGAADDSGLPNDRFFAVRPEGSVSTLKIQRTERGDSAVYLCASSRPGYGYTFGSGTRLTVV.

In its sample, this clonotype was seen a few times. This chain uses TRBV3-2 with TRBJ1-5. TRBV3-2 is listed as a pseudogene. CDR3 length: 14 amino acids. For the CDR3, the DNA is TGTGCCAGCAGCCAAGCGGGCCTAAATCAGCCCCAGCATTTT. Protein product: CASSQAGLNQPQHF.

This clonotype was picked up many times. The chain has TRBV10-3 and TRBJ2-7; 7 bases match TRBD1. V lost 2 bases, J lost 2 bases, and 15 bases stayed unmatched. CDR1 ENHRY and CDR2 SYGVKD come from the germline V gene. The CDR3 is made up of 18 amino acids. The CDR3 DNA is TGTGCCATCAGTGAGGGGCCAGGGGGAAAGGCGGAACCCTACGAGCAGTACTTC. As protein: CAISEGPGGKAEPYEQYF.

The chain couples TRBV28 to TRBJ2-3, with 12 bases that match TRBD1. The length of the CDR3 is 19 residues. The V gene's germline CDR1 is MDHEN and CDR2 SYDVKM. The ends lost 5 bases at V and 4 bases at J; junction bases unmatched: 16. The CDR3, as DNA: TGTGCCAGCAGTCCCACTTCGGGACAGGGGGCGGTTTTAGCAGATACGCAGTATTTT. Translation: CASSPTSGQGAVLADTQYF. The full variable domain, completed using reference TRBV28 and TRBJ2-3, is DVKVTQSSRYLVKRTGEKVFLECVQDMDHENMFWYRQDPGLGLRLIYFSYDVKMKEKGDIPEGYSVSREKKERFSLILESASTNQTSMYLCASSPTSGQGAVLADTQYFGPGTRLTVL.

The count of this clonotype is one. A clone one base away is much larger, so this may be a read error. V gene TRBV2 combines with J gene TRBJ1-2; 11 bases fit TRBD1. CDR1 is SNHLY and CDR2 is FYNNEI in the germline V gene. The CDR3 loop spans 17 amino acids. Trimming cost V 1 base and J 1 base; bases outside gene matches: 5. CDR3 sequence (DNA): TGTGCCAGCAGTGAAGGGACAGGGGGCGCGGTTAACTATGGCTACACCTTC. It codes for CASSEGTGGAVNYGYTF.

The V call is TRBV6-5, the J call TRBJ2-1; 9 nucleotides line up with TRBD1. J lost 11 bases, V lost 1 base, and 12 bases had no gene match. Per the germline V gene, CDR1 is MNHEY and CDR2 is SVGAGI. CDR3 length: 16 amino acids. The DNA for the CDR3 is TGTGCCAGCAGTTACTGGGGACCGGGACAGGGTGGAAAGCAGTTCTTC. Its translation: CASSYWGPGQGGKQFF.

The sample holds many counts of this clonotype. The V and J genes are TRBV7-2 and TRBJ1-1; possibly TRBD1 for D (5 bases). Trimming stripped 2 bases from V and 3 bases from J, with 19 bases between. The CDR3 length is 17 residues. Looked up from germline, CDR1 is SGHTA and CDR2 is FQGNSA. The CDR3 reads CASSLYGGTYSYTEAFF. CDR3 DNA sequence: TGTGCCAGCAGCTTATACGGGGGGACCTACTCTTACACTGAAGCTTTCTTT.

This clonotype was observed at least ten times. The chain links TRBV7-2 to TRBJ2-7; D is unresolved. Germline V CDR1 and CDR2: SGHTA, FQGNSA. The CDR3 length is 14 residues. Between the trimmed V and J ends, which lost 4 bases and 2 bases, there was a span of 12 bases. The CDR3 DNA sequence: TGTGCCAGCAGCTCTAGTGACAAACCCTACGAGCAGTACTTC. It is translated as CASSSSDKPYEQYF.

Concerning this clonotype itself: A clone one base away is much larger, so this may be a read error. The genes are TRBV6-1 and TRBJ1-4; the D is unclear. The germline V gene has CDR1 MNHNS and CDR2 SASEGT. This CDR3 comprises 17 residues. The DNA of the CDR3 is TGTACCAGCAAAACCCAACAATACAGCACAACTAATGAAAAACTGTTTTTT. The encoded protein is CTSKTQQYSTTNEKLFF.

The chain combines TRBV5-1 with TRBJ2-7; D is unclear. The V gene's germline CDR1 is SGHRS and CDR2 YFSETQ. This CDR3 region has 13 residues. The germline V and J ends were trimmed by 3 bases and 4 bases, with 11 bases remaining between them. The CDR3 sequence: CASSSSLGYEQYF. The CDR3 nucleotides read TGCGCCAGCAGCTCTTCTTTGGGTTACGAGCAGTACTTC.

J is TRBJ1-2 and V is TRBV7-2; no definite D call. The CDR3 is 17 residues long. Germline CDR1 SGHTA, CDR2 FQGNSA. The ends were cut back, 4 bases at V and 5 bases at J, with 23 bases in the middle. The CDR3 coding sequence is TGTGCCAGCAGCTCAGGACGTGAAAGGGCTACCTTTTATGGCTACACCTTC. The encoded protein is CASSSGRERATFYGYTF. The complete variable domain, with remaining parts taken from reference TRBV7-2 and TRBJ1-2, reads GAGVSQSPSNKVTEKGKDVELRCDPISGHTALYWYRQSLGQGLEFLIYFQGNSAPDKSGLPSDRFSAERTGGSVSTLTIQRTQQEDSAVYLCASSSGRERATFYGYTFGSGTRLTVV.

This sequence joins TRBV30 and TRBJ2-7; TRBD2 aligns across 10 bases. Per germline, CDR1 GTSNPN and CDR2 SVGIG (reference sequence). The CDR3 contains 13 residues. V lost 2 bases, J lost 5 bases, and 3 bases stayed unmatched. The chain's CDR3 is CAWSPGLADEQYF. CDR3 bases: TGTGCCTGGAGTCCAGGACTAGCGGACGAGCAGTACTTC. The full variable domain, completed using reference TRBV30 and TRBJ2-7, is SQTIHQWPATLVQPVGSPLSLECTVEGTSNPNLYWYRQAAGRGLQLLFYSVGIGQISSEVPQNLSASRPQDRQFILSSKKLLLSDSGFYLCAWSPGLADEQYFGPGTRLTVT.

The chain couples TRBV6-1 to TRBJ2-3; weak D call: TRBD2 (6 bases). Germline assignment: CDR1 MNHNS and CDR2 SASEGT. V dropped 6 bases and J dropped 4 bases, with 17 bases sitting between them. The CDR3 runs 15 residues. The DNA of the CDR3 is TGTGCCAGCAGCCCGAGAGGGGAGGACGCAGATACGCAGTATTTT. Protein: CASSPRGEDADTQYF.

This clonotype was detected ten times or more. V is TRBV10-3 and J is TRBJ2-5; D assignment may be TRBD1 or TRBD2 (6 bases each). Trimming took 8 bases from V and 1 from J, leaving 11 bases between them. Germline CDR1 ENHRY, CDR2 SYGVKD. This CDR3 contains 13 residues. The CDR3 loop is CAIGGGVQETQYF. The CDR3 DNA reads as TGTGCCATCGGGGGCGGGGTCCAAGAGACCCAGTACTTC.

This clonotype has ten or more counts. The chain is built from TRBV11-2 and TRBJ1-3; tentative D call: TRBD1 (6 bases). Trimming took 3 bases from V and 1 from J, leaving 10 bases between them. The CDR3 loop spans 15 amino acids. Germline loops: CDR1 SGHAT, CDR2 FQNNGV. CDR3 coding DNA: TGTGCCAGCAGCTTTGTTCAGGGGTCTGGAAACACCATATATTTT. This gives the protein CASSFVQGSGNTIYF.

There are many counts of this clonotype. This chain joins TRBV12-3 or TRBV12-4 and TRBJ1-4; the D is unclear. Deletions cut 4 bases from V and 8 bases from J, with 14 bases between. CDR3 length equals 14 residues. CDR3 region: CASSSGPRREKLFF. The CDR3 nucleotides are TGTGCCAGCAGTTCCGGGCCCCGGCGAGAAAAACTGTTTTTT.